Each of the 29 T cell receptor beta chains below was sequenced from the same sample in a study of brain T cells in children with intractable seizures. The table came from immunoSEQ multiplex PCR; TCRdb's copy has only in-frame clones and leaves some out. The data contain 340,000 or so clones, over 90% of them singletons. Time point described: blood from clinic visit 5 months post-surgery; TSC patient then seizure free. Material: peripheral blood, obtained less than 6 months after surgery. The receptors were sampled from a boy in the first two years of life with tuberous sclerosis and intractable seizures.

This chain links TRBV15 with TRBJ2-1; weak D call: TRBD1 (5 bases). Germline CDR1 and CDR2: LNHNV and YYDKDF (reference sequence). Trimming took off 5 bases at V and 3 bases at J, with 17 bases between the two ends. The CDR3 loop spans 16 amino acids. In nucleotides, the CDR3 is TGTGCCACCAGCGGGGCGAGGTCGCTTTTCTACAATGAGCAGTTCTTC. This sequence encodes CATSGARSLFYNEQFF.

The sample holds one count of this clone. The rearrangement links TRBV10-1 to TRBJ2-7, with D perhaps TRBD1 (6 bases). This CDR3 is 16 amino acids long. CDR1 WNHNN and CDR2 SYGVQD come from the germline V gene (reference sequence). The germline V and J ends were trimmed by 9 bases and 4 bases, with 25 bases remaining between them. The CDR3 protein is CASNAARDRRIYEQYF. CDR3 DNA sequence: TGCGCCAGTAATGCGGCGCGAGACAGGCGAATATACGAGCAGTACTTC.

The chain couples TRBV11-2 to TRBJ2-3; TRBD2 matches 10 bases. Germline CDR1 SGHAT, CDR2 FQNNGV. There are 18 residues in the CDR3. J lost 2 bases, V lost 2 bases, and 10 bases had no gene match. This CDR3 reads CASSLFFALAGLTDTQYF. CDR3 DNA: TGTGCCAGCAGCTTATTCTTTGCACTAGCGGGGCTCACAGATACGCAGTATTTT. The full variable domain, completed using reference TRBV11-2 and TRBJ2-3, is EAGVAQSPRYKIIEKRQSVAFWCNPISGHATLYWYQQILGQGPKLLIQFQNNGVVDDSQLPKDRFSAERLKGVDSTLKIQPAKLEDSAVYLCASSLFFALAGLTDTQYFGPGTRLTVL.

The chain uses TRBV2 and TRBJ2-3; D may be TRBD2 (7 bases). This CDR3 region has 12 residues. Trimming shortened V by 8 bases and J by 7 bases, and 13 bases separated the two germline ends. Germline V lookup: CDR1 SNHLY, CDR2 FYNNEI. Here the CDR3 reads CASQEGGYTQYF. The CDR3 DNA follows: TGTGCCAGCCAAGAGGGGGGGTATACGCAGTATTTT. The full variable domain, its missing parts supplied by reference TRBV2 and TRBJ2-3, is EPEVTQTPSHQVTQMGQEVILRCVPISNHLYFYWYRQILGQKVEFLVSFYNNEISEKSEIFDDQFSVERPDGSNFTLKIRSTKLEDSAMYFCASQEGGYTQYFGPGTRLTVL.

The chain joins TRBV19 to TRBJ2-7, with D possibly TRBD1 on 5 matching bases. CDR1 and CDR2 (germline): LNHDA, SQIVND (reference sequence). CDR3 length equals 17 residues. V lost 0 bases and J 3 bases, leaving 18 bases between the germline ends. The CDR3 protein is CASSIDLGLPHNYEQYF. CDR3 nucleotides: TGTGCCAGTAGTATAGATTTGGGGCTACCCCACAACTACGAGCAGTACTTC.

The gene calls are TRBV3-1 (or the pseudogene TRBV3-2) and TRBJ2-4, with D uncertain. The CDR3 is made up of 11 amino acids. Trimming took off 8 bases at V and 9 bases at J, with 11 bases between the two ends. The germline gives CDR1 LGHDT, CDR2 YNNKEL (reference sequence). This CDR3 is CASGSAGIQYF. In nucleotides, the CDR3 is TGTGCCAGCGGGTCAGCAGGCATTCAGTACTTC.

This clone was picked up one time. V is TRBV28 and J is TRBJ2-7, with 8 positions matching TRBD2. The germline CDR1 and CDR2 sequences are MDHEN and SYDVKM. The CDR3 totals 15 residues. V dropped 0 bases and J dropped 2; count of bases not matched to a gene: 3. CDR3 DNA: TGTGCCAGCAGTTTATGGGGACTAGGGACCTACGAGCAGTACTTC. This sequence encodes CASSLWGLGTYEQYF.

The chain carries TRBV6-5 and TRBJ1-2; D might be TRBD1 (6 bases). Trimming left V 2 bases short and J 5 bases short, with 12 bases between. The CDR3 runs to 14 residues. Germline-derived CDR1 and CDR2 are MNHEY and SVGAGI. The CDR3 sequence: CASSYGQGRYGYTF. CDR3 sequence (DNA): TGTGCCAGCAGTTACGGGCAGGGGCGGTATGGCTACACCTTC.

The chain links TRBV5-4 to TRBJ2-7; D not certain. The CDR3 totals 15 residues. Germline CDR1 reads SGHNT; CDR2 reads YYREEE (reference sequence). The V and J ends lost 4 bases and 2 bases respectively, with 16 bases between them. The CDR3 loop reads CASSLHWGSTYEQYF. In DNA form, the CDR3 reads TGTGCCAGCAGCCTCCACTGGGGTTCTACCTACGAGCAGTACTTC.

This rearrangement joins TRBV6-5 to TRBJ2-5; D possibly corresponds to TRBD1 (6 bases). Germline V gene lookup returns CDR1 MNHEY and CDR2 SVGAGI. CDR3 size: 15 residues. V was clipped by 0 bases and J by 9 bases, with 17 bases between them. The CDR3 reads CASSYSGIDRRAQYF. Written as DNA, the CDR3 is TGTGCCAGCAGTTACTCCGGGATAGACAGGCGAGCCCAGTACTTC.

This sequence joins TRBV1 and TRBJ2-7; the table assigns TRBD2, which was not confirmed against the DNA. TRBV1 is a known pseudogene. There are 17 residues in the CDR3. The DNA for the CDR3 is TGCACCAGCAGTCATAGCGGGGGGCCCCATTATACCTACGAGCAGTACTTC. As protein: CTSSHSGGPHYTYEQYF.

This chain joins TRBV7-9 and TRBJ2-2, with D hard to call. Germline CDR1 is SEHNR and CDR2 is FQNEAQ (reference sequence). CDR3 length: 14 amino acids. Deletions cut 3 bases from V and 3 bases from J, with 8 bases between. The CDR3 reads CASSFDWDTGELFF. The CDR3 DNA reads as TGTGCCAGCAGCTTCGACTGGGACACCGGGGAGCTGTTTTTT.

The genes are TRBV5-4 and TRBJ2-3; TRBD1 aligns across 7 bases. The V and J ends lost 4 bases and 7 bases, in that order; junction bases with no gene match: 15. Germline values: CDR1 SGHNT, CDR2 YYREEE (reference sequence). CDR3 length equals 16 residues. The CDR3 loop is CASSTDPGQKGYTQYF. CDR3 bases: TGTGCCAGCAGCACGGATCCGGGACAGAAAGGTTATACGCAGTATTTT.

This chain joins TRBV29-1 and TRBJ2-2; D may match TRBD1 or TRBD2 (5 bases each). Germline V gene lookup returns CDR1 SQVTM and CDR2 ANQGSEA. The V end lost 3 bases, the J end lost 0 bases, and 11 bases lay between the germline ends. This CDR3 contains 15 residues. CDR3 loop: CSVEARETNTGELFF. The CDR3 DNA reads TGCAGCGTTGAGGCCAGGGAGACGAACACCGGGGAGCTGTTTTTT.

The J gene is TRBJ1-2, the V gene TRBV5-5; possible D gene TRBD1, 6 bases. The germline V gene has CDR1 SGHKS and CDR2 YYEKEE (reference sequence). This CDR3 comprises 15 residues. The ends were cut back, 0 bases at V and 2 bases at J, with 11 bases in the middle. Here the CDR3 reads CASSLEAGVNYGYTF. The CDR3 region has the DNA TGTGCCAGCAGCTTGGAGGCAGGGGTCAACTATGGCTACACCTTC.

The rearrangement uses TRBV28 and TRBJ1-1, with TRBD1 identical over 7 bases. This CDR3 spans 16 amino acids. V trimming: 6 bases; J trimming: 2 bases; junction bases outside the gene matches: 12. Germline CDR1 MDHEN, CDR2 SYDVKM. The CDR3 region has the DNA TGTGCCAGCAGCCGACCCACCCCAGGGGGAAACACTGAAGCTTTCTTT. Its protein product is CASSRPTPGGNTEAFF.

The J gene is TRBJ2-1, the V gene TRBV3-1 (or the pseudogene TRBV3-2); 8 bases fit TRBD1. This CDR3 comprises 15 residues. The trim removed 0 bases at V and 7 bases at J, leaving 5 bases unmatched. Germline CDR1 and CDR2: LGHDT and YNNKEL (reference sequence). DNA of the CDR3: TGTGCCAGCAGCCAAGATCTGGACAGGGAGAATGAGCAGTTCTTC. It yields the protein CASSQDLDRENEQFF.

The chain recombines TRBV19 with TRBJ1-1, with TRBD1 matching over 7 bases. The CDR3 contains 12 residues. Germline V gene data show CDR1 as LNHDA and CDR2 as SQIVND (reference sequence). The V gene end was trimmed by 11 bases and the J gene end by 1 base; junction bases not matched to a gene: 4. The CDR3 reads CAAGTANTEAFF. The CDR3 DNA sequence: TGTGCCGCCGGGACAGCGAACACTGAAGCTTTCTTT.

The chain employs TRBV12-2 and TRBJ2-7; whether TRBD2, the table's D call, matches the DNA was not checked. TRBV12-2 is listed as a pseudogene. This CDR3 has 18 amino acids. In nucleotides, the CDR3 is TGTGCAAGTCGCTTAGTTGGGTCGGTAGCGGGAGAGTACTACGAGCAGTACTTC. It yields the protein CASRLVGSVAGEYYEQYF.

The chain employs TRBV12-5 and TRBJ2-1; 8 bases map to TRBD2. Germline lookup yields CDR1 LGHNT and CDR2 FRNRAP. CDR3 length equals 21 residues. The J segment lost 0 bases and the V segment lost 4 bases, leaving 20 bases of the junction unmatched. The CDR3 bases are TGTGCTAGTGGTTGGAACCCGGGACTAGTAGACCCCCGAAGCTCCTACAATGAGCAGTTCTTC. This encodes CASGWNPGLVDPRSSYNEQFF.

J is TRBJ1-1 and V is TRBV2; 9 bases are a match to TRBD1. V shed 6 bases, J shed 2 bases, and the junction held 13 bases outside the gene matches. Germline CDR1 and CDR2: SNHLY and FYNNEI. The CDR3 has 17 residues. CDR3 nucleotides: TGTGCCAGCAGCTGGGACAGGGAGAAGAGGGGTAACACTGAAGCTTTCTTT. The encoded protein is CASSWDREKRGNTEAFF.

The CDR3, as DNA: TGTGCCACCCAGACAGGGGCCGTCGGCAAAAACATTCAGTACTTC. Amino acid sequence: CATQTGAVGKNIQYF. The V call is TRBV6-5, the J call TRBJ2-4; TRBD1 matches at 8 bases. V gave up 10 bases and J gave up 3 bases; unmatched junction bases: 11. The CDR3 runs 15 residues. From germline, CDR1 is MNHEY and CDR2 SVGAGI.

V usage is TRBV15 and J usage is TRBJ1-2; tentatively, D is TRBD1 (6 bases). V shed 0 bases and J shed 6 bases, with 11 bases lying between them. The CDR3 spans 14 residues. Per germline, CDR1 LNHNV and CDR2 YYDKDF (reference sequence). The DNA for the CDR3 is TGTGCCACCAGCAGAGATCTGGCAGGGGATGGCTACACCTTC. Protein: CATSRDLAGDGYTF.

This chain joins TRBV7-9 and TRBJ1-2; perhaps TRBD1 as D (5 bases). CDR1 and CDR2 from the germline V gene are SEHNR and FQNEAQ (reference sequence). The V end was cut by 1 base, the J end by 6 bases, with 9 bases between. This CDR3 comprises 13 residues. The CDR3 nucleotides read TGTGCCAGCAGCTTAGGCAGGGTAGATGGCTACACCTTC. As protein: CASSLGRVDGYTF.

This chain uses TRBV15 with TRBJ2-7; a possible D gene is TRBD2 (5 bases). Germline values: CDR1 LNHNV, CDR2 YYDKDF (reference sequence). This CDR3 spans 15 amino acids. V was pared by 0 bases and J by 3 bases, with 12 bases between. The CDR3 region is CATSREHDGGYEQYF. The CDR3 DNA is TGTGCCACCAGCAGAGAACACGACGGAGGCTACGAGCAGTACTTC.

The genes are TRBV30 and TRBJ2-7, with TRBD2 matching over 11 bases. From germline, CDR1 is GTSNPN and CDR2 SVGIG (reference sequence). The CDR3 contains 16 residues. With V trimmed by 2 bases and J by 2 bases, 8 bases remained unmatched. CDR3 loop: CAWSTGLAGPAYEQYF. CDR3 sequence (DNA): TGTGCCTGGAGTACCGGACTAGCGGGCCCCGCCTACGAGCAGTACTTC. Together with reference TRBV30 and TRBJ2-7, the CDR3 gives the full variable domain: SQTIHQWPATLVQPVGSPLSLECTVEGTSNPNLYWYRQAAGRGLQLLFYSVGIGQISSEVPQNLSASRPQDRQFILSSKKLLLSDSGFYLCAWSTGLAGPAYEQYFGPGTRLTVT.

V usage is TRBV7-8 and J usage is TRBJ1-1, with 8 bases aligning to TRBD1. J was trimmed by 1 base and V by 5 bases; bases with no gene match: 9. Germline V gene lookup returns CDR1 SGHVS and CDR2 FQNEAQ. There are 16 residues in the CDR3. CDR3 sequence (DNA): TGTGCCAGCAGCCTCATCAGACAGGGGAAGAACACTGAAGCTTTCTTT. This encodes CASSLIRQGKNTEAFF. Full variable domain (outside the CDR3, taken from reference TRBV7-8 and TRBJ1-1): GAGVSQSPRYKVAKRGQDVALRCDPISGHVSLFWYQQALGQGPEFLTYFQNEAQLDKSGLPSDRFFAERPEGSVSTLKIQRTQQEDSAVYLCASSLIRQGKNTEAFFGQGTRLTVV.

The chain combines TRBV7-9 with TRBJ2-5, with TRBD1 identical over 7 bases. The germline CDR1 and CDR2 sequences are SEHNR and FQNEAQ (reference sequence). CDR3 length equals 13 residues. With V trimmed by 11 bases and J by 0 bases, 6 bases remained unmatched. The CDR3 sequence is CALQTGDQETQYF. The CDR3 DNA follows: TGTGCCTTACAAACAGGGGACCAAGAGACCCAGTACTTC.

The CDR3 loop is CASSWPSGEAYEQYF. The DNA of the CDR3 is TGTGCCAGCAGCTGGCCTAGCGGAGAAGCCTACGAGCAGTACTTC. The chain joins TRBV7-2 to TRBJ2-7; TRBD2 aligns across 7 bases. From germline, CDR1 is SGHTA and CDR2 FQGNSA. J lost 2 bases, V lost 4 bases, and 8 bases had no gene match. CDR3 length: 15 residues.